This paragraph covers one T cell receptor (beta chain) sequence. The data belong to a study of blood T cell repertoires in COVID-19. Study-level background: The origin of the acute and convalescent COVID-19 samples was the United States, Italy and Spain. T cells, B-cell-depleted T cells, or PBMCs supplied cDNA or gDNA.

Unmatched junction bases numbered 6, after V lost 5 bases and J lost 1 base. The CDR3 is made up of 14 amino acids. Germline loops: CDR1 GTSNPN, CDR2 SVGIG (reference sequence). Original processing notes: How many nucleated cells were present was estimated from reference gene primer amplification. Sequenced by immunoSEQ multiplex PCR; TCRdb stores in-frame clones only, minus some. V, J and clone size are those of that table, while D and trimming were read from the DNA. The table shows about 150,000 clones, with almost 85% occurring only once. What was sequenced was peripheral blood. This clonotype was sampled from a man younger than 35 with active or convalescent COVID-19. The chain recombines TRBV30 with TRBJ2-3; 7 bases are a match to TRBD2. As DNA, the CDR3 is TGTGCCTGGGGCAAGCGGGACCGCACAGATACGCAGTATTTT. This translates into CAWGKRDRTDTQYF.